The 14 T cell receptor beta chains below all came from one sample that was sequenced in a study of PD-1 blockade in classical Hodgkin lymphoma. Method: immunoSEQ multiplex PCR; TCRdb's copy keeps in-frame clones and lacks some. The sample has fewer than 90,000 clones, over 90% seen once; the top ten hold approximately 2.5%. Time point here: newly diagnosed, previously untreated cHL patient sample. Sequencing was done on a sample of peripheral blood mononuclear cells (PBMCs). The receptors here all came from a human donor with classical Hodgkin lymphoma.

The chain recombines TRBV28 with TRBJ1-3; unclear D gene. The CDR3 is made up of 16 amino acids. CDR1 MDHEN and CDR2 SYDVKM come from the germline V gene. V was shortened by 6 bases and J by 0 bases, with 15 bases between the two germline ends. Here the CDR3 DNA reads TGTGCCAGCAGCGAGAGTACTACTTCCTCTGGAAACACCATATATTTT. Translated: CASSESTTSSGNTIYF.

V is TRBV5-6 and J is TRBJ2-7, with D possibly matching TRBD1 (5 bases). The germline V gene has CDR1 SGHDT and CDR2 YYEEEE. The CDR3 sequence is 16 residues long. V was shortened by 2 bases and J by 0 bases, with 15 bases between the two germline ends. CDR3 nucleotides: TGTGCCAGCAGCTTCACAGGATCACAAGTCTCCTACGAGCAGTACTTC. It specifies CASSFTGSQVSYEQYF.

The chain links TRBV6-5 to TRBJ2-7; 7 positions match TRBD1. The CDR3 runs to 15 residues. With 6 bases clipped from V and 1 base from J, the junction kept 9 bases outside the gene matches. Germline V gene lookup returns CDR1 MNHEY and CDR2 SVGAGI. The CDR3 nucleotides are TGTGCCAGCAGAAGGGACAGTTTTAAGTCCTACGAGCAGTACTTC. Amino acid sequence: CASRRDSFKSYEQYF.

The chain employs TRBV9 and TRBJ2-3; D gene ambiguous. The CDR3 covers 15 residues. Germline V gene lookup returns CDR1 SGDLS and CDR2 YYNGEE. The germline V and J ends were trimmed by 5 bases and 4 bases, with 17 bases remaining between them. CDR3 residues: CASSLGPRTSDTQYF. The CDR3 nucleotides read TGTGCCAGCAGTCTCGGGCCTAGGACGTCAGATACGCAGTATTTT.

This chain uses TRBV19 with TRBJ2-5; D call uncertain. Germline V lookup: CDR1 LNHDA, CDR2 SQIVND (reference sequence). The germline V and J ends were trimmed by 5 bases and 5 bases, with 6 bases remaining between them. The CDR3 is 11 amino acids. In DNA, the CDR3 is TGTGCCAGTAGTGCCTCGGAGACCCAGTACTTC. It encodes CASSASETQYF.

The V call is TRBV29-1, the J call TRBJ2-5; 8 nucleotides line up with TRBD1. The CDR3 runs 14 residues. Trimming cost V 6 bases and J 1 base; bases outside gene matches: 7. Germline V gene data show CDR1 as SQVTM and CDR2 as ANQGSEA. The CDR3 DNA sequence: TGCAGCGTGACTAGACAGGGGACCCAAGAGACCCAGTACTTC. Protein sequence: CSVTRQGTQETQYF.

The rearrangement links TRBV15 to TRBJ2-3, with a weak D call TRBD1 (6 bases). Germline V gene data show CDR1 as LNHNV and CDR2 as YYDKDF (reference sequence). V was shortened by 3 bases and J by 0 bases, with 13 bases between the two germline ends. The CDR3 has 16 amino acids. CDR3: CATSRTGRTSTDTQYF. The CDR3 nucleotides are TGTGCCACCAGCAGGACAGGCCGGACTAGCACAGATACGCAGTATTTT.

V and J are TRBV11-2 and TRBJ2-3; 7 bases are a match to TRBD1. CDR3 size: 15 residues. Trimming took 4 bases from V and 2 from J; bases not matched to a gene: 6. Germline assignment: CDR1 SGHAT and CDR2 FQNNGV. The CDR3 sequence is CASSSPGQITDTQYF. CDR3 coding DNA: TGTGCCAGCAGCTCCCCGGGACAGATCACAGATACGCAGTATTTT.

In nucleotides, the CDR3 is TGTGCCAGCAGCGGAGGTGGTGAGCAGTTCTTC. Protein: CASSGGGEQFF. The rearrangement uses TRBV11-2 and TRBJ2-1; tentatively, D is TRBD2 (5 bases). Germline CDR1 reads SGHAT; CDR2 reads FQNNGV. V lost 5 bases to trimming and J lost 9 bases, with 8 bases between them. The CDR3 sequence is 11 residues long.

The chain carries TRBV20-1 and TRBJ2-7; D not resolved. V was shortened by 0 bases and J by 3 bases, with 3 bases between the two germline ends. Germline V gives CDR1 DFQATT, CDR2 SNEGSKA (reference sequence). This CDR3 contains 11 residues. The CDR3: CSARDYYEQYF. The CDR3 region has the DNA TGCAGTGCTAGAGATTACTACGAGCAGTACTTC.

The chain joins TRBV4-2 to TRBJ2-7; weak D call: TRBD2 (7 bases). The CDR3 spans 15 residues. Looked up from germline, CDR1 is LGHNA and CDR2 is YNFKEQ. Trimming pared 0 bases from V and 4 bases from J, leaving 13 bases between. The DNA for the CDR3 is TGTGCCAGCAGCCAAGACCTACAGGGAGGGTACGAGCAGTACTTC. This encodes CASSQDLQGGYEQYF.

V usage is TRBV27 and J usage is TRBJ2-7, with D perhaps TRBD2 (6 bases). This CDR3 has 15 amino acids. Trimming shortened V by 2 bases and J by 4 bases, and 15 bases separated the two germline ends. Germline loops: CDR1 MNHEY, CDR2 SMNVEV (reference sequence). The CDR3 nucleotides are TGTGCCAGCAGTTTAAAAGGCGGGACTCTATACGAGCAGTACTTC. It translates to CASSLKGGTLYEQYF.

In DNA, the CDR3 is TGTGCCAGCTCACCGATGGGGGTAAGGTCCTACAATGAGCAGTTCTTC. The encoded protein is CASSPMGVRSYNEQFF. V usage is TRBV18 and J usage is TRBJ2-1; either TRBD1 or TRBD2 may fit D (5 bases each). This CDR3 contains 16 residues. The V gene lost 3 bases and the J gene lost 1 base, with 13 bases spanning the gap. Germline V gene lookup returns CDR1 KGHSH and CDR2 LQKENI. Supplemented by reference TRBV18 and TRBJ2-1, the full variable domain reads NAGVMQNPRHLVRRRGQEARLRCSPMKGHSHVYWYRQLPEEGLKFMVYLQKENIIDESGMPKERFSAEFPKEGPSILRIQQVVRGDSAAYFCASSPMGVRSYNEQFFGPGTRLTVL.

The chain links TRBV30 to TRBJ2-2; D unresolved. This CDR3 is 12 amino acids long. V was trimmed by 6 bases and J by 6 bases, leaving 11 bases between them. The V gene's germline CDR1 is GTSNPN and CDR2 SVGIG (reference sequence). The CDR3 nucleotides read TGTGCCTGTCGGGCCCCACCCGGGGAGCTGTTTTTT. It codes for CACRAPPGELFF.